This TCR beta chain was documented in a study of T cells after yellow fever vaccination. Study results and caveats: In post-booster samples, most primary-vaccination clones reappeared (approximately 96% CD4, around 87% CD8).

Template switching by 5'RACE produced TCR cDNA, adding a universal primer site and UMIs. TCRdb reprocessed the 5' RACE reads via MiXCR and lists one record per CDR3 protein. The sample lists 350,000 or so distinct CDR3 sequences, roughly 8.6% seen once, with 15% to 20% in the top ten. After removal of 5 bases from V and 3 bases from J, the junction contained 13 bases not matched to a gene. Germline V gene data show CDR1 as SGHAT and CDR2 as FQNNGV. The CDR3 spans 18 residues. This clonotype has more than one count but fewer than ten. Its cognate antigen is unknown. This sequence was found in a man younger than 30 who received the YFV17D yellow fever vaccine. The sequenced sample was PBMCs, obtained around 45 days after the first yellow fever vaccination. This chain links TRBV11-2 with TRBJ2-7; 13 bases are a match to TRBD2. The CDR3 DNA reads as TGTGCCAGCAGCCGACAAACTAGCGGGGGGGCCAGGGACTACGAGCAGTACTTC. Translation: CASSRQTSGGARDYEQYF. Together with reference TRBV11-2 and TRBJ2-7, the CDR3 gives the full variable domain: EAGVAQSPRYKIIEKRQSVAFWCNPISGHATLYWYQQILGQGPKLLIQFQNNGVVDDSQLPKDRFSAERLKGVDSTLKIQPAKLEDSAVYLCASSRQTSGGARDYEQYFGPGTRLTVT.